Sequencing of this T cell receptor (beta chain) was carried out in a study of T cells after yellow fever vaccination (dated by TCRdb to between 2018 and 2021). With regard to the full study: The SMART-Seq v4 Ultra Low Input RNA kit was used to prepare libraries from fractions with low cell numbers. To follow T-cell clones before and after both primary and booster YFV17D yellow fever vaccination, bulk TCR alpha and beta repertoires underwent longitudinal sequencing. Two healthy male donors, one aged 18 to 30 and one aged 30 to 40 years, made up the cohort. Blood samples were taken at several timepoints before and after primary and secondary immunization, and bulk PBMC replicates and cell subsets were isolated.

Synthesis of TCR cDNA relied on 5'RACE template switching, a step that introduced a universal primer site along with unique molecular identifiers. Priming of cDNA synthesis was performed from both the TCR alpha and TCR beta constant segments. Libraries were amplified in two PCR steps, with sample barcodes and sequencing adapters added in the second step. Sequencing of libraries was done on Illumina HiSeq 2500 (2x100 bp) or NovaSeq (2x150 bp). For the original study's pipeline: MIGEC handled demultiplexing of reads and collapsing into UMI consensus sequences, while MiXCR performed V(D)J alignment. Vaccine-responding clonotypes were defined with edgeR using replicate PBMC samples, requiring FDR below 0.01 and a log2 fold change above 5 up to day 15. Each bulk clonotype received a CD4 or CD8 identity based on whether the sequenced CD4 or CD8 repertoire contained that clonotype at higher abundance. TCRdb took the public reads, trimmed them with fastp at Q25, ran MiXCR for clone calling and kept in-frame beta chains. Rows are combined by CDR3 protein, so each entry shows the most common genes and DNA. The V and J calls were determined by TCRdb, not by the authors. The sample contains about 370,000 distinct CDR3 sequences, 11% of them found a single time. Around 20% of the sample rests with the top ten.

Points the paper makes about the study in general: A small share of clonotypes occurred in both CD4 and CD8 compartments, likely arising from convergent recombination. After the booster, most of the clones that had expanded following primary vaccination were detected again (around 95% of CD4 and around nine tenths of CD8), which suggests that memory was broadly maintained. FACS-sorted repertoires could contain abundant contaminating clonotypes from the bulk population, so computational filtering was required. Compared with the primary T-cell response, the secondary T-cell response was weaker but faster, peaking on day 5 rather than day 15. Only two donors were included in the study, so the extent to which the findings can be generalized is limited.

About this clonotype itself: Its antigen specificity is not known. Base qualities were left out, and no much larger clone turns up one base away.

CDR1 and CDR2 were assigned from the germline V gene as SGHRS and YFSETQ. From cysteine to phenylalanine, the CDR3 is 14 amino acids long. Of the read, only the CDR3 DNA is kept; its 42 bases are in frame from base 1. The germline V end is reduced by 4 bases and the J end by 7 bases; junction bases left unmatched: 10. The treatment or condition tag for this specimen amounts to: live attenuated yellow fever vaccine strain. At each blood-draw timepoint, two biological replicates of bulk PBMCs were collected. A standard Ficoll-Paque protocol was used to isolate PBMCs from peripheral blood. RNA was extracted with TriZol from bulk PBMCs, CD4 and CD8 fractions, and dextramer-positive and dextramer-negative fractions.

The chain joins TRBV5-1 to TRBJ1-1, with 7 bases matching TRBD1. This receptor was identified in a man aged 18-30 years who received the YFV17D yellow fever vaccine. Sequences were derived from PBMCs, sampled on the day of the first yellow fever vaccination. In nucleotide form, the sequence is TGCGCCAGCAGCCCCCGGGACAGACCAGTTGAAGCTTTCTTT. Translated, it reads CASSPRDRPVEAFF.